These 6 T cell receptor beta chains came from one sample sequenced in a study of blood T cell repertoires in COVID-19. Repertoires were generated with immunoSEQ multiplex PCR, while TCRdb's copy carries only in-frame clones and drops some. The table shows more than 35,000 clones, with 87% occurring only once. Sequencing was done on a sample of peripheral blood. Source of these receptors: a man in his fifties or sixties with acute or convalescent COVID-19.

This CDR3 reads CASSSYGGTGHYGYTF. The CDR3 DNA is TGTGCCAGCAGCTCCTACGGGGGGACAGGGCACTATGGCTACACCTTC. This chain links TRBV5-4 with TRBJ1-2, with 9 positions matching TRBD1. V was pared by 3 bases and J by 3 bases, with 9 bases of the junction left unmatched. CDR3 length: 16 amino acids. The V gene's germline CDR1 is SGHNT and CDR2 YYREEE (reference sequence).

The chain uses TRBV7-8 and TRBJ2-7, with a weak D call TRBD2 (6 bases). The V and J ends lost 5 bases and 4 bases respectively, with 21 bases between them. The CDR3 extends over 16 amino acids. Per the germline V gene, CDR1 is SGHVS and CDR2 is FQNEAQ. CDR3: CASSPQPGTLSYEQYF. Here the CDR3 DNA reads TGTGCCAGCAGCCCACAACCCGGGACTCTGAGTTACGAGCAGTACTTC. The full variable domain, its missing parts supplied by reference TRBV7-8 and TRBJ2-7, is GAGVSQSPRYKVAKRGQDVALRCDPISGHVSLFWYQQALGQGPEFLTYFQNEAQLDKSGLPSDRFFAERPEGSVSTLKIQRTQQEDSAVYLCASSPQPGTLSYEQYFGPGTRLTVT.

The J gene is TRBJ2-4, the V gene TRBV3-1 (or the pseudogene TRBV3-2); D call uncertain. This CDR3 comprises 16 residues. V lost 0 bases, J lost 1 base, and 10 bases lay in between. Germline V gene lookup returns CDR1 LGHDT and CDR2 YNNKEL (reference sequence). CDR3 bases: TGTGCCAGCAGCCAAGATGCCAGTTTGGCCAAAAACATTCAGTACTTC. Amino acid sequence: CASSQDASLAKNIQYF.

The chain is built from TRBV7-3 and TRBJ2-3, with a possible D match to TRBD1 (5 bases). From germline, CDR1 is SGHTA and CDR2 FQGTGA. The CDR3 has 14 amino acids. Trimming removed 1 base from V and 3 bases from J, with 8 bases in between. In DNA form, the CDR3 reads TGTGCCAGCAGCTTAAGGCAGGGTACAGATACGCAGTATTTT. Protein product: CASSLRQGTDTQYF.

This clone was seen a single time. The rearrangement links TRBV2 to TRBJ2-3, with TRBD2 matching over 13 bases. The CDR3 is 16 residues long. CDR1 is SNHLY and CDR2 is FYNNEI in the germline V gene. Germline trimming cut 7 bases from V and 0 bases from J; bases unmatched to any gene: 4. The CDR3 spells CASKGTSGASTDTQYF. Here the CDR3 DNA reads TGTGCCAGCAAGGGGACTAGCGGGGCTAGCACAGATACGCAGTATTTT.

The rearrangement uses TRBV2 and TRBJ2-2; unclear D gene. The CDR3 contains 15 residues. The germline V gene has CDR1 SNHLY and CDR2 FYNNEI. Trimming shortened V by 2 bases and J by 3 bases, and 10 bases separated the two germline ends. This CDR3 is CASSERRLDTGELFF. As DNA, the CDR3 is TGTGCCAGCAGTGAACGCAGGTTAGACACCGGGGAGCTGTTTTTT.